This T cell receptor (beta chain) was found in a study of monozygotic twins with inflammatory bowel disease. From its re-call of the 5' RACE reads, TCRdb lists each CDR3 protein once, without DNA. This sample's clone table lists around 450,000 distinct CDR3 sequences. This CDR3 is built from 12 residues. Germline V gives CDR1 SGHDT, CDR2 YYEEEE. The origin of this receptor is a human donor with ulcerative colitis or Crohn's disease, or a healthy co-twin of an affected twin (not recorded which). The sequenced material came from blood. This chain uses TRBV5-6 with TRBJ2-1; the TCRdb D gene call, TRBD2, has no DNA to confirm it. CDR3 region: CASSRLVNEQFF.